These T cell receptor beta chains were read from a single sample in a study of shared clonotypes between healthy human individuals. The repertoire was sequenced with immunoSEQ multiplex PCR; TCRdb's copy has only in-frame clones and lacks some. The data show around 2,000,000 clones, roughly 95% seen once. The sample consisted of naive CD8+ T cells sorted from blood. The receptors come from a young man in good health. Both conserved end residues are part of each CDR3. The order of the fields is J gene, D gene, clone size, V gene, CDR3 protein, CDR3 DNA. D genes are given only for firm matches. Clone size, where shown, is once, few, many, or a class for clones that have expanded.

>TRBJ2-7|TRBD1|NA|TRBV4-1
CASSQTLQGSYEQYF
TGCGCCAGCAGCCAAACCCTACAGGGGAGCTACGAGCAGTACTTC
>TRBJ2-7|NA|NA|TRBV13
CASSGLSYEQYF
TGTGCCAGCAGCGGCCTCTCCTACGAGCAGTACTTC
>TRBJ1-6|NA|NA|TRBV14
CASSQVGHPNSPLHF
TGTGCCAGCAGCCAAGTGGGACACCCTAATTCACCCCTCCACTTT
>TRBJ1-2|NA|NA|TRBV28
CASITKEGPANYGYTF
TGTGCCAGCATTACGAAGGAGGGACCAGCTAACTATGGCTACACCTTC
>TRBJ1-4|TRBD1|NA|TRBV27
CASSPGTALATNEKLFF
TGTGCCAGCAGTCCTGGGACAGCCCTGGCAACTAATGAAAAACTGTTTTTT
>TRBJ1-1|NA|NA|TRBV29-1
CSVLGPFLEAFF
TGCAGCGTTCTGGGTCCCTTTCTTGAAGCTTTCTTT
>TRBJ1-2|NA|NA|TRBV5-4
CASSLSQSLNGYTF
TGTGCCAGCAGCTTGTCACAGTCATTGAATGGCTACACCTTC
>TRBJ2-7|NA|NA|TRBV27
CASSYAAGPTYEQYF
TGTGCCAGCAGCTACGCTGCCGGGCCCACCTACGAGCAGTACTTC
>TRBJ2-7|NA|NA|TRBV7-9
CASSLNSGYEQYF
TGTGCCAGCAGCTTAAATTCGGGGTACGAGCAGTACTTC
>TRBJ2-1|NA|NA|TRBV2
CASSGRGQGPYNEQFF
TGTGCCAGCAGTGGACGAGGGCAGGGTCCCTACAATGAGCAGTTCTTC
>TRBJ2-3|TRBD2|NA|TRBV9
CASSVTSGGTISTDTQYF
TGTGCCAGCAGCGTAACTAGCGGGGGGACTATTAGCACAGATACGCAGTATTTT
>TRBJ1-5|NA|NA|TRBV21-1
CASREDTHQPQHF
TGTGCCAGCAGAGAGGACACGCATCAGCCCCAGCATTTT
>TRBJ2-3|TRBD2|once|TRBV7-8
CASSLPSGGAGDTQYF
TGTGCCAGCAGCTTGCCGAGCGGGGGGGCGGGAGATACGCAGTATTTT
>TRBJ2-1|TRBD2|once|TRBV10-3
CAITPSGGDNEQFF
TGTGCCATCACCCCTAGCGGAGGGGACAATGAGCAGTTCTTC
>TRBJ1-2|NA|NA|TRBV7-9
CASSLRDGGEDGYTF
TGTGCCAGCAGCCTGAGGGATGGAGGGGAAGATGGCTACACCTTC
>TRBJ1-4|NA|NA|TRBV6-6
CASTPNEKLFF
TGTGCCAGCACCCCGAATGAAAAACTGTTTTTT
>TRBJ1-2|TRBD1|NA|TRBV4-1
CASSQDPGTGSLNYGYTF
TGCGCCAGCAGCCAAGATCCCGGGACAGGGAGTTTGAACTATGGCTACACCTTC
>TRBJ2-3|NA|NA|TRBV4-1
CASSQTLFRGRGTDTQYF
TGCGCCAGCAGCCAAACCTTATTCAGGGGACGGGGCACAGATACGCAGTATTTT
>TRBJ2-7|TRBD1|NA|TRBV27
CASGIDRGYEQYF
TGTGCCAGCGGCATAGACAGGGGGTACGAGCAGTACTTC
>TRBJ2-7|TRBD2|NA|TRBV13
CASSFAPSSGGIGEQYF
TGTGCCAGCAGCTTTGCACCTTCTAGCGGGGGGATTGGCGAGCAGTACTTC
>TRBJ1-5|TRBD1|NA|TRBV19
CASSIFGTGRTDTFNQPQHF
TGTGCCAGTAGTATATTCGGGACAGGGCGCACAGATACATTCAATCAGCCCCAGCATTTT
>TRBJ2-4|TRBD2|NA|TRBV30
CAWSVRKVAGRNIAKNIQYF
TGTGCCTGGAGTGTAAGAAAGGTAGCGGGACGGAATATTGCCAAAAACATTCAGTACTTC
>TRBJ2-2|NA|NA|TRBV6-5
CASSWDLNTGELFF
TGTGCCAGCAGCTGGGACTTAAACACCGGGGAGCTGTTTTTT
>TRBJ2-7|NA|NA|TRBV6-5
CASSWDGNEQYF
TGTGCCAGCAGTTGGGACGGAAACGAGCAGTACTTC
>TRBJ1-1|NA|NA|TRBV28
CASSLGPGSGDTEAFF
TGTGCCAGCAGTTTGGGCCCAGGGTCTGGGGACACTGAAGCTTTCTTT
>TRBJ2-1|NA|NA|TRBV28
CASSLVAASYNEQFF
TGTGCCAGCAGTTTAGTTGCAGCGTCCTACAATGAGCAGTTCTTC
>TRBJ2-2|TRBD1|NA|TRBV10-1
CASSGTRGQDTGELFF
TGCGCCAGCAGTGGCACCAGGGGGCAAGACACCGGGGAGCTGTTTTTT
>TRBJ2-5|NA|NA|TRBV5-1
CASSLQSDPGETQYF
TGCGCCAGCAGCCTGCAGAGCGATCCTGGGGAGACCCAGTACTTC
>TRBJ2-7|NA|few|TRBV7-9
CASSFDSYEQYF
TGTGCCAGCAGCTTCGACAGCTACGAGCAGTACTTC
>TRBJ1-1|NA|once|TRBV18
CASSPPGVNTEAFF
TGTGCCAGCTCACCACCAGGGGTTAACACTGAAGCTTTCTTT
>TRBJ1-3|NA|NA|TRBV6-1
CASSEGSPGNTIYF
TGTGCCAGCAGTGAGGGGTCTCCTGGAAACACCATATATTTT
>TRBJ2-3|TRBD2|NA|TRBV7-9
CASSPPSGASTDTQYF
TGTGCCAGCAGCCCACCTAGCGGAGCTAGCACAGATACGCAGTATTTT
>TRBJ2-5|NA|NA|TRBV11-2
CASSLPLGAKETQYF
TGTGCCAGCAGCTTACCCCTGGGGGCAAAAGAGACCCAGTACTTC
>TRBJ2-7|NA|once|TRBV7-2
CASSLGTYSSYEQYF
TGTGCCAGCAGCTTAGGAACTTATAGCTCCTACGAGCAGTACTTC
>TRBJ1-3|NA|NA|TRBV19
CASSIPEPSGNTIYF
TGTGCCAGTAGTATACCAGAACCCTCTGGAAACACCATATATTTT
>TRBJ2-7|TRBD2|NA|TRBV4-3
CASSPGTSGGEAYEQYF
TGCGCCAGCAGTCCCGGGACTAGCGGGGGGGAGGCCTACGAGCAGTACTTC
>TRBJ2-1|NA|once|TRBV4-1
CASSPRLAYNEQFF
TGCGCCAGCAGCCCTAGACTAGCCTACAATGAGCAGTTCTTC
>TRBJ2-5|TRBD2|NA|TRBV2
CAIAAGREQETQYF
TGTGCCATCGCGGCGGGGCGGGAGCAGGAGACCCAGTACTTC